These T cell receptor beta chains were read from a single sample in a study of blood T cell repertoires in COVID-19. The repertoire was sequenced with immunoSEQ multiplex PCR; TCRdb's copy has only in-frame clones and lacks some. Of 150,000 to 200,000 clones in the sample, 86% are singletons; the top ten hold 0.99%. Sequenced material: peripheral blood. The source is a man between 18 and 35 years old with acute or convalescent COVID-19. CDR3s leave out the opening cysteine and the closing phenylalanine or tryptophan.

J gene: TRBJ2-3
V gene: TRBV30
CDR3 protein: AWSPQFPTQY

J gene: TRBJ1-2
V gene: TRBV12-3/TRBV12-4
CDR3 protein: ASRSIANYGYT

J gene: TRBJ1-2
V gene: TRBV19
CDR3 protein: ASTPSAGGPSNYGYT

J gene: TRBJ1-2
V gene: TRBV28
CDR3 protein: ASSFPQGGPSPYGYT

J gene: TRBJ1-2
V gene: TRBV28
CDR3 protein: ASSTTPYGQVDYGYT

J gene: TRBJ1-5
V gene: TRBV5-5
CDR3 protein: ASSPTGAFKPQH

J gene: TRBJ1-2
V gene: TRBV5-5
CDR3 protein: ASSLEARRLPGYT

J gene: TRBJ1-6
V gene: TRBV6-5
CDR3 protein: ASSYRGPNSPLH

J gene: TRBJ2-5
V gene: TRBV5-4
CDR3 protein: ASSQTTFQETQY

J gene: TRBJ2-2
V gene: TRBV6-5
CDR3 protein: ASRGQVTTGELF

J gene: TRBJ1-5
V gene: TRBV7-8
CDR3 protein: ASSLAGTGGNQPQH

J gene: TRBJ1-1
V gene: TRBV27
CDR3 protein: ASSFRGGNTEAF

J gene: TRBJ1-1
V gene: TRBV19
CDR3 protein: ASSIGVFEAF

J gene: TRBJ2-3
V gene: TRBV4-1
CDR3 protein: ASSHRKRDSSNTDTQY

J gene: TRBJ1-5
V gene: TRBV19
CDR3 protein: ASSIREGQPQH

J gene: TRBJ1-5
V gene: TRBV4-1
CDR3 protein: ASSQYRDSNQPQH

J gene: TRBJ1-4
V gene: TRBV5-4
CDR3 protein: ASSWGQGTEKLF

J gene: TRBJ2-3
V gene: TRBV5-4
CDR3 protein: ASSLGSLGGADTQY